This T cell receptor (beta chain) was captured in a study of identical twins. General study results and limits: The degree of excess twin sharing was weaker in beta out-of-frame sequences.

TCRdb called the 5' RACE reads again in MiXCR, with one record for every CDR3 protein. Altogether 450,000 or so distinct CDR3 sequences are present, 20% to 25% being singletons, with the ten largest covering about 2.7%. On this clonotype itself: What it binds is not known.

Separately, the same data were catalogued under a study of T cells expressing NK-cell markers. That publication notes: Each TCR beta repertoire originated in sorted T cells that were CD3+CD56+NKG2C+, CD3+CD56+NKG2C- or CD3+CD56-NKG2C+.

This clonotype was sampled from a young woman in good health. The sample was CD4+ T cells sorted from blood.

The CDR3 here is CSVTYNEQFF. CDR3 nucleotide sequence: TGCAGCGTCACTTACAATGAGCAGTTCTTC. J is TRBJ2-1 and V is TRBV29-1; D call uncertain. Looked up from germline, CDR1 is SQVTM and CDR2 is ANQGSEA. This CDR3 contains 10 residues. The V gene lost 6 bases and the J gene lost 4 bases, with 4 bases spanning the gap.